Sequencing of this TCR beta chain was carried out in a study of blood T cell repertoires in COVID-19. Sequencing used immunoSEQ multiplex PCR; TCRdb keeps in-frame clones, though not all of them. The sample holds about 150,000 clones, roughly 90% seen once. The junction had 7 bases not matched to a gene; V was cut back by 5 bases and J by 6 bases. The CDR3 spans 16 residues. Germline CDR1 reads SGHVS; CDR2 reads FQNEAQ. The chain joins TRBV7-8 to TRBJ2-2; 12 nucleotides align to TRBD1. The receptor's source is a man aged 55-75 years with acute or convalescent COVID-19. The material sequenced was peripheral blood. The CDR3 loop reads CASSIRGQGASGELFF. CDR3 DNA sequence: TGTGCCAGCAGCATCCGGGGACAGGGGGCTTCCGGGGAGCTGTTTTTT.